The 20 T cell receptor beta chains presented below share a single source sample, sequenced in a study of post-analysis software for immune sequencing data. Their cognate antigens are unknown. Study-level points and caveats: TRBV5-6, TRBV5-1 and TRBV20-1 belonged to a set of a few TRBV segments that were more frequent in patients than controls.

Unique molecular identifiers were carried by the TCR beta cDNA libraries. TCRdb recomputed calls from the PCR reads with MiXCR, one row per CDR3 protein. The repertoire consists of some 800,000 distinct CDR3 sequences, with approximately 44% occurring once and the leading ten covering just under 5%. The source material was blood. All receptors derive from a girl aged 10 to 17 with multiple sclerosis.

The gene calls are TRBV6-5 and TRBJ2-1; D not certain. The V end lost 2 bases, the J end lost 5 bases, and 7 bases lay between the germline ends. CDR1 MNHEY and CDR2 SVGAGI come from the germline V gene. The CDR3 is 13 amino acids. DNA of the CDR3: TGTGCCAGCAGTTACGGGTGGGACAATGAGCAGTTCTTC. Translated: CASSYGWDNEQFF.

CDR3 sequence (DNA): TGTGCCAGCAGTTTAGTATTGGGGGCGGGAGAAGAGACCCAGTACTTC. Amino acids: CASSLVLGAGEETQYF. V is TRBV12-3 or TRBV12-4 and J is TRBJ2-5; D is possibly TRBD2 (7 bases). V was pared by 1 base and J by 3 bases, with 15 bases between. CDR3 length: 16 amino acids.

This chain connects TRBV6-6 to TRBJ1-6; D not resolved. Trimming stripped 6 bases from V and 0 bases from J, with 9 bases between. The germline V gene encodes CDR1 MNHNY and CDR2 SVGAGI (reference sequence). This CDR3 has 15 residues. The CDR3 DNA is TGTGCCAGCAGCAAAAAAAGCTCCTATAATTCACCCCTCCACTTT. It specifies CASSKKSSYNSPLHF.

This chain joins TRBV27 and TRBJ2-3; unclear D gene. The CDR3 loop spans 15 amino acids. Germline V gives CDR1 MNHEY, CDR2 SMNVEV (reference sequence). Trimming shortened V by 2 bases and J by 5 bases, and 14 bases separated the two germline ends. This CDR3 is CASSLALLPGDTQYF. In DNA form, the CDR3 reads TGTGCCAGCAGTTTAGCGCTACTTCCCGGAGATACGCAGTATTTT.

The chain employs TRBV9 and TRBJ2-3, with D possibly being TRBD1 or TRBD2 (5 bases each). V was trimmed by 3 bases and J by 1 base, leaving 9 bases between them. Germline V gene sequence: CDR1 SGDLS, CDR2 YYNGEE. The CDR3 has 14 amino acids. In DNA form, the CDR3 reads TGTGCCAGCAGCGACGGGACCCGCACAGATACGCAGTATTTT. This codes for CASSDGTRTDTQYF. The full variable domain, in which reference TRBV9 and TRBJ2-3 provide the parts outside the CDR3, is DSGVTQTPKHLITATGQRVTLRCSPRSGDLSVYWYQQSLDQGLQFLIQYYNGEERAKGNILERFSAQQFPDLHSELNLSSLELGDSALYFCASSDGTRTDTQYFGPGTRLTVL.

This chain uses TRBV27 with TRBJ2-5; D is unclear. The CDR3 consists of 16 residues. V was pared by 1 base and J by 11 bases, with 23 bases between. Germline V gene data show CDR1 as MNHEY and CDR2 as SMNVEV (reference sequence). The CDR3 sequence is CASSLYAGSTQNEQYF. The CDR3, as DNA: TGTGCCAGCAGTTTATATGCAGGCTCCACCCAGAATGAGCAGTACTTC.

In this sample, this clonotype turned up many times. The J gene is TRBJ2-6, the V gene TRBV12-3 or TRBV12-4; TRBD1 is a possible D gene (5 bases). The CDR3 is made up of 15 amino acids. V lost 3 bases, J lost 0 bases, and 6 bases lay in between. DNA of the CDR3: TGTGCCAGCAGTTTTACAGGCTCTGGGGCCAACGTCCTGACTTTC. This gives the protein CASSFTGSGANVLTF.

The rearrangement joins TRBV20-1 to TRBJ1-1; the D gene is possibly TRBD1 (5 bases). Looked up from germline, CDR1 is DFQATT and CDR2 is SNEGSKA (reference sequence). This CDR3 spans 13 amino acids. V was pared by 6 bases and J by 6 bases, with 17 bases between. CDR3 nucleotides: TGCAGTGCCAGGGTCTCCATTGATTCTGAAGCTTTCTTT. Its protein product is CSARVSIDSEAFF.

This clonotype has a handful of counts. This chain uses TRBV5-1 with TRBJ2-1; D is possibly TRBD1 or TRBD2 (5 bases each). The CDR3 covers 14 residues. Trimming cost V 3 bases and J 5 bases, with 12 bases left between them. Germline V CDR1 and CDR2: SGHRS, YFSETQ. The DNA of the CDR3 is TGCGCCAGCAGCTCCGGGACCGTCAACAATGAGCAGTTCTTC. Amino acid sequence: CASSSGTVNNEQFF.

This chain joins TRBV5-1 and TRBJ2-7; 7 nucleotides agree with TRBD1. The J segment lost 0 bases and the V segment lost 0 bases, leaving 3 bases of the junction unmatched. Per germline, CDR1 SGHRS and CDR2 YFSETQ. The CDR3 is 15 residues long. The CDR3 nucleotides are TGCGCCAGCAGCTTGGTACAGGGGAGCTCCTACGAGCAGTACTTC. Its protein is CASSLVQGSSYEQYF. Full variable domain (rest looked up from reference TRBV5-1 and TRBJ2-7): KAGVTQTPRYLIKTRGQQVTLSCSPISGHRSVSWYQQTPGQGLQFLFEYFSETQRNKGNFPGRFSGRQFSNSRSEMNVSTLELGDSALYLCASSLVQGSSYEQYFGPGTRLTVT.

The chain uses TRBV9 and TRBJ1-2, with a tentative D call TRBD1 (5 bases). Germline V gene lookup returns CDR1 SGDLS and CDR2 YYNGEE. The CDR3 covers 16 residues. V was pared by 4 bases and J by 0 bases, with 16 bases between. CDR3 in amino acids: CASSPDPGPTNYGYTF. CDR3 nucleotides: TGTGCCAGCAGCCCCGATCCAGGGCCGACTAACTATGGCTACACCTTC.

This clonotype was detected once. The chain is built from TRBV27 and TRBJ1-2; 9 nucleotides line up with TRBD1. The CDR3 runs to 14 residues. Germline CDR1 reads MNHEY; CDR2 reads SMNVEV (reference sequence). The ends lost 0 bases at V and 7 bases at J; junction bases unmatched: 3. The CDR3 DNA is TGTGCCAGCAGTTTATCGGACAGGGGACCTGGCTACACCTTC. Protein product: CASSLSDRGPGYTF.

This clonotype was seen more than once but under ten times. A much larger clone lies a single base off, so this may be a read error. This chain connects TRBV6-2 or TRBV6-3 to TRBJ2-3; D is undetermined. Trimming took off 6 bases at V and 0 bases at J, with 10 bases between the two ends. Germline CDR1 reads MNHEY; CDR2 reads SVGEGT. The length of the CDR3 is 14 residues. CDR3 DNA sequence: TGTGCCAGCAGCCCGGACGGGAGCACAGATACGCAGTATTTT. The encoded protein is CASSPDGSTDTQYF.

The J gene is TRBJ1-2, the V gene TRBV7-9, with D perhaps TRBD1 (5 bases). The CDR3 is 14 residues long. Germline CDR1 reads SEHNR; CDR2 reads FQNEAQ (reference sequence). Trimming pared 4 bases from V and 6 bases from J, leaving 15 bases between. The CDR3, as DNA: TGTGCCAGCAGCTCCGTCGGGACTGCGGATGGCTACACCTTC. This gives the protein CASSSVGTADGYTF.

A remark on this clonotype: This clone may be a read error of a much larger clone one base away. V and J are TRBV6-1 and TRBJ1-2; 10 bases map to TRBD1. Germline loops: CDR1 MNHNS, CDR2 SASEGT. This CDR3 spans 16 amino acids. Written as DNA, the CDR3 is TGTGTCAGCAGTAGAAGACAGGGGGCAGCGGTCTATGGCTACACCTTC. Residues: CVSSRRQGAAVYGYTF.

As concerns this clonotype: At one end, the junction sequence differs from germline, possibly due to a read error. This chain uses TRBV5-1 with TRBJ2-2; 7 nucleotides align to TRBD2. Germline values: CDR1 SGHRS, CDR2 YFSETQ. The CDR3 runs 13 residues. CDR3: CASRLAVGGELFF. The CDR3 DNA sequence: TGCGCCAGCCGACTAGCTGTCGGCGGGGAACTGTTTTTT.

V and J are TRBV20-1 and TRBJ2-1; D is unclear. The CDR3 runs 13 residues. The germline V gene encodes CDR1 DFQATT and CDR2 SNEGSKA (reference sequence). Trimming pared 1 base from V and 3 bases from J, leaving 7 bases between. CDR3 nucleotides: TGCAGTGCTAGAGTAGCTGGCTACAATGAGCAGTTCTTC. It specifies CSARVAGYNEQFF.

In nucleotides, the CDR3 is TGTGCCAGCAGTTTATCCAACAACTATGGCTACACCTTC. This gives the protein CASSLSNNYGYTF. This chain links TRBV28 with TRBJ1-2, with D unresolved. V lost 1 base to trimming and J lost 2 bases, with 5 bases between them. The germline CDR1 and CDR2 sequences are MDHEN and SYDVKM. The CDR3 contains 13 residues.

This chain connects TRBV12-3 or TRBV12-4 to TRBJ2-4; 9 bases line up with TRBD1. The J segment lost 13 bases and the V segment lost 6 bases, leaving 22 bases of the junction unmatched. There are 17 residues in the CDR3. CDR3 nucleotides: TGTGCCAGCAGCCCCCGGGACAGGGCCGCAGGCTATTCAGAGCAGTACTTC. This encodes CASSPRDRAAGYSEQYF.

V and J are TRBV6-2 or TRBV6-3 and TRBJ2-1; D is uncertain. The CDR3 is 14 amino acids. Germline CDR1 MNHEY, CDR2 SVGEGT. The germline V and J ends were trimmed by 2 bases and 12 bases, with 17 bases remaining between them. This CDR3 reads CASSYALVQGGQFF. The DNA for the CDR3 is TGTGCCAGCAGTTACGCATTGGTACAAGGTGGGCAGTTCTTC.